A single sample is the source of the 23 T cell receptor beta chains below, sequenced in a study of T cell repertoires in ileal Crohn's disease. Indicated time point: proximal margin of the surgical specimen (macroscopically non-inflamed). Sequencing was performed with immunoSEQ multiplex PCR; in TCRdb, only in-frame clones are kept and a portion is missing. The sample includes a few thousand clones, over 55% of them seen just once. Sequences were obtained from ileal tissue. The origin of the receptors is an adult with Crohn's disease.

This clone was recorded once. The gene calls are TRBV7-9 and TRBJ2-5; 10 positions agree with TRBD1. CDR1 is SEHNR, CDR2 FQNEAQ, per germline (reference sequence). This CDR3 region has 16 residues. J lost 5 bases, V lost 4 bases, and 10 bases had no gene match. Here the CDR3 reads CASSSVTGGLGETQYF. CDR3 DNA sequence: TGTGCCAGCAGCTCAGTGACAGGGGGCTTAGGGGAGACCCAGTACTTC.

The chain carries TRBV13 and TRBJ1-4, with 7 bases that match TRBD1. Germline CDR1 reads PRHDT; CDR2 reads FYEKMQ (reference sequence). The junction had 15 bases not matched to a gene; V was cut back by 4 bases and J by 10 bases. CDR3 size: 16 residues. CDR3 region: CASSSAAQGTSGKLFF. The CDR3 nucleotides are TGTGCCAGCAGCTCCGCAGCACAGGGGACTTCAGGAAAACTGTTTTTT. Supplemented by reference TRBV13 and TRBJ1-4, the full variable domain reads AAGVIQSPRHLIKEKRETATLKCYPIPRHDTVYWYQQGPGQDPQFLISFYEKMQSDKGSIPDRFSAQQFSDYHSELNMSSLELGDSALYFCASSSAAQGTSGKLFFGSGTQLSVL.

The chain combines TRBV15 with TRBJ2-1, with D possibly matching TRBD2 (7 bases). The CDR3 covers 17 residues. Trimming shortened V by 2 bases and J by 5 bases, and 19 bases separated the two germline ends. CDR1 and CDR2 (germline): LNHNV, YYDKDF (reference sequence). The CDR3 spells CATSRNPGGPVHNEQFF. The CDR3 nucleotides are TGTGCCACCAGCAGAAACCCCGGGGGGCCTGTCCACAATGAGCAGTTCTTC. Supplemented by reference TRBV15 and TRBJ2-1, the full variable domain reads DAMVIQNPRYQVTQFGKPVTLSCSQTLNHNVMYWYQQKSSQAPKLLFHYYDKDFNNEADTPDNFQSRRPNTSFCFLDIRSPGLGDTAMYLCATSRNPGGPVHNEQFFGPGTRLTVL.

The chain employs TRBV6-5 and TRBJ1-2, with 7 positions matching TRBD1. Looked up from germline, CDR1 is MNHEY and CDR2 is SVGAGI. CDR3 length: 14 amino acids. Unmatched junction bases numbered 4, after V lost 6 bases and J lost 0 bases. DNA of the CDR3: TGTGCCAGCAGAACCGGACAGGCTAACTATGGCTACACCTTC. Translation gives CASRTGQANYGYTF.

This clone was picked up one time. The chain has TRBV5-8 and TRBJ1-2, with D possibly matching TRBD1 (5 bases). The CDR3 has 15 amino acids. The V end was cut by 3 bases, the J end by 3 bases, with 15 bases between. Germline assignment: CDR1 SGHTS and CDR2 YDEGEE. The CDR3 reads CASSSGLQGYYGYTF. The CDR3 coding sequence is TGTGCCAGCAGCTCGGGACTACAAGGGTACTATGGCTACACCTTC.

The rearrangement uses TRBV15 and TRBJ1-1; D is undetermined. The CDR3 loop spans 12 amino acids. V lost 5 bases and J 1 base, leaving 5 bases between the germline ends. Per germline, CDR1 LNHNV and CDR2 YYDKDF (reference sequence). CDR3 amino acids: CATSWWNTEAFF. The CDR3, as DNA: TGTGCCACCAGCTGGTGGAACACTGAAGCTTTCTTT. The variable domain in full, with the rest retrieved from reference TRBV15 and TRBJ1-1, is DAMVIQNPRYQVTQFGKPVTLSCSQTLNHNVMYWYQQKSSQAPKLLFHYYDKDFNNEADTPDNFQSRRPNTSFCFLDIRSPGLGDTAMYLCATSWWNTEAFFGQGTRLTVV.

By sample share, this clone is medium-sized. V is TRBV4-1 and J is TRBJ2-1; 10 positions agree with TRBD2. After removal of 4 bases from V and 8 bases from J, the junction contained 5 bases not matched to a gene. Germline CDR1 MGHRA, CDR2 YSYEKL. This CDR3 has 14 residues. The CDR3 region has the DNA TGCGCCAGCAGCCCCCGGGGACTAGCGCATGAGCAGTTCTTC. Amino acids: CASSPRGLAHEQFF.

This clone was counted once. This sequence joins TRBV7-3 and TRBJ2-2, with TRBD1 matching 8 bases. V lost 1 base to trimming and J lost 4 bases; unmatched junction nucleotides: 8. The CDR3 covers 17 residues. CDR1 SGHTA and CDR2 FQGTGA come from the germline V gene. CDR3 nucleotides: TGTGCCAGCAGCTTAAACCCACAGGGGGGAGGCACCGGGGAGCTGTTTTTT. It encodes CASSLNPQGGGTGELFF.

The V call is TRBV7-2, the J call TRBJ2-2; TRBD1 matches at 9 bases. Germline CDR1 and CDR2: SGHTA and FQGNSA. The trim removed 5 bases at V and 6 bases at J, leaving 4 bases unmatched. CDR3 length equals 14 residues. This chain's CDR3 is CASSRRQGAGELFF. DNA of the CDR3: TGTGCCAGCAGCCGGAGACAGGGGGCCGGGGAGCTGTTTTTT.

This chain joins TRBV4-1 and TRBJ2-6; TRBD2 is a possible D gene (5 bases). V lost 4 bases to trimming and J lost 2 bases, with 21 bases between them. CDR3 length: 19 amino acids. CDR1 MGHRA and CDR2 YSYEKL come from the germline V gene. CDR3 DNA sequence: TGCGCCAGCAGCCTTTCAACCTCTGAGGGTACCCCTGGGGCCAACGTCCTGACTTTC. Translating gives CASSLSTSEGTPGANVLTF.

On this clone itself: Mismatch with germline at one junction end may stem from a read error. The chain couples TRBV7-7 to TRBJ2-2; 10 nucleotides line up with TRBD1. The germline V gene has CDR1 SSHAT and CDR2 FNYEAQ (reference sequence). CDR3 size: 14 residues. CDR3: CASSPDRGSGELFF. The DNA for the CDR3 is TGTGCTAGCAGTCCGGACAGGGGGTCCGGGGAGCTGTTTTTT. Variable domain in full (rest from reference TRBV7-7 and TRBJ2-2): GAGVSQSPRYKVTKRGQDVTLRCDPISSHATLYWYQQALGQGPEFLTYFNYEAQPDKSGLPSDRFSAERPEGSISTLTIQRTEQRDSAMYRCASSPDRGSGELFFGEGSRLTVL.

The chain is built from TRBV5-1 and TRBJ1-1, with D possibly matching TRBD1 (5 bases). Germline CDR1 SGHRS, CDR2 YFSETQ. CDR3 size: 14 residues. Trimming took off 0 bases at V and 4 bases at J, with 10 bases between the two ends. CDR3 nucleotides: TGCGCCAGCAGCTTGGAATTGGGGCGCACTGAAGCTTTCTTT. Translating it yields CASSLELGRTEAFF.

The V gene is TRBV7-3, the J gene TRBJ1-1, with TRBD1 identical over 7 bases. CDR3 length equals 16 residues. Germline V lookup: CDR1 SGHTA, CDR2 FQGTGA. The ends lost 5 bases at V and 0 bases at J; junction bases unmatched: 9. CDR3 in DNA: TGTGCCAGCAGCCTCGCCTCGGGACAGATGAACACTGAAGCTTTCTTT. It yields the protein CASSLASGQMNTEAFF.

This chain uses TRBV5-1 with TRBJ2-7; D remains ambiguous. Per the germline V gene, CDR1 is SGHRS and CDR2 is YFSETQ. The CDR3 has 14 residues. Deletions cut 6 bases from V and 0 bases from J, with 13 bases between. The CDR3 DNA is TGCGCCAGCAACGAGCCGGGCGTCTCCTACGAGCAGTACTTC. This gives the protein CASNEPGVSYEQYF.

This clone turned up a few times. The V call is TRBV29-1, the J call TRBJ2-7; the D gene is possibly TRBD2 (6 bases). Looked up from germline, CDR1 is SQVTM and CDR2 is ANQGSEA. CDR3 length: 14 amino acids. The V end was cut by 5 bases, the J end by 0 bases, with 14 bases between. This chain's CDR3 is CSVLHGGSSYEQYF. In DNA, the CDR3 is TGCAGCGTTCTACACGGGGGTAGCTCCTACGAGCAGTACTTC.

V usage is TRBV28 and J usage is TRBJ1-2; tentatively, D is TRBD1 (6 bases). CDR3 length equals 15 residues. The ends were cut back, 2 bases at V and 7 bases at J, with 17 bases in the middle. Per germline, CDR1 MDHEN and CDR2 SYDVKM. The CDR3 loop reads CASSLPRGPLGGYTF. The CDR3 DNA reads TGTGCCAGCAGTTTACCCCGGGGGCCCCTCGGTGGCTACACCTTC.

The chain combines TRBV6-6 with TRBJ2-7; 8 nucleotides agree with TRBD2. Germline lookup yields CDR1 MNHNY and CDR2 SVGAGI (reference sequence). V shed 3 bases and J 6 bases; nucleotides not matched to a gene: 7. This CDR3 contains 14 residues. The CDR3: CASSYGGGQVEQYF. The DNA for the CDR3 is TGTGCCAGCAGTTATGGCGGGGGGCAGGTCGAGCAGTACTTC.

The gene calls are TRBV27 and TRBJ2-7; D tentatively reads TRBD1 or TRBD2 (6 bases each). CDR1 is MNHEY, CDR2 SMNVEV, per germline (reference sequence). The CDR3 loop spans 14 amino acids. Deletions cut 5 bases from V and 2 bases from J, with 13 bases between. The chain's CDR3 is CASSRRGTTYEQYF. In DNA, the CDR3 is TGTGCCAGCAGTAGGAGGGGGACCACCTACGAGCAGTACTTC.

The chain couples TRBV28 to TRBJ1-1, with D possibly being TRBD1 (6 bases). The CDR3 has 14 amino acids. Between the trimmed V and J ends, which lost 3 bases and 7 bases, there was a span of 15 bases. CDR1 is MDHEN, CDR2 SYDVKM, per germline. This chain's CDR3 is CASSFLTPTGEAFF. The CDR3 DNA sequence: TGTGCCAGCAGTTTCCTGACGCCGACAGGTGAAGCTTTCTTT.

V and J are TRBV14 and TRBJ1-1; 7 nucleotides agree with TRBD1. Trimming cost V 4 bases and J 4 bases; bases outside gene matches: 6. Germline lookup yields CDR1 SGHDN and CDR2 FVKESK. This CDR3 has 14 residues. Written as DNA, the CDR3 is TGTGCCAGCAGCCGAAACAGGGGTACCACTGAAGCTTTCTTT. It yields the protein CASSRNRGTTEAFF.

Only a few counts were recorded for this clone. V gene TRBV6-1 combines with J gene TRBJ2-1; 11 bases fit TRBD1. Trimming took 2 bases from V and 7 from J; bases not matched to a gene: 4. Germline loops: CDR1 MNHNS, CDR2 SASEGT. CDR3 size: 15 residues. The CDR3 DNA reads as TGTGCCAGCAGTGAACGGACAGGGGGCGGGAATGAGCAGTTCTTC. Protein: CASSERTGGGNEQFF.

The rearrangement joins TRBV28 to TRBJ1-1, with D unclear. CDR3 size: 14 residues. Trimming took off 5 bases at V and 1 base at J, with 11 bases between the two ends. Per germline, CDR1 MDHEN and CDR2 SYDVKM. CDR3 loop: CASSKRQANTEAFF. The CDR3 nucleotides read TGTGCCAGCAGTAAAAGGCAGGCGAACACTGAAGCTTTCTTT.

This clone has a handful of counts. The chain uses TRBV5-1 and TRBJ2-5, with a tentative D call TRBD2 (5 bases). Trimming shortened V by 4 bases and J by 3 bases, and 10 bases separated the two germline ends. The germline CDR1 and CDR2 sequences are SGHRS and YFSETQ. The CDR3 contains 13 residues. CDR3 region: CASSTGLKETQYF. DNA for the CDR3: TGCGCCAGCAGCACGGGGTTAAAAGAGACCCAGTACTTC.